This T cell receptor beta chain was identified during a study of blood T cell repertoires in COVID-19 (dated by TCRdb to 2020 to 2021). General notes on the study: Samples covering the acute and convalescent phases of COVID-19 were provided by collaborators in the United States, Italy and Spain. Samples came from the ongoing ImmuneRACE study (first 160 participants) plus 1,254 subjects from 6 global collaborators. The prospective study material was composed of cDNA or gDNA derived from T cells, B-cell-depleted T cells, or PBMCs. A freely available public database, intended as a resource for researchers studying the immune response to SARS-CoV-2, is where the repertoires were released. Subjects who had been exposed to COVID-19, were actively infected with it, or had recovered from it provided the deeply sampled blood TCRbeta repertoires that made up the dataset. A de-identified subject ID, COVID-19 status, age in years and sex were almost always included in the sample metadata. Where available, HLA class I and class II types were obtained from metadata supplied by the sample provider rather than from assay-based typing. On the study overall, not on this receptor specifically: How much clinical and demographic metadata was included differed by source and by participant, and the metadata was provided uncurated.

One collaborating source in Seattle enrolled patients during active infection and followed them longitudinally through the course of disease. The collaborating institutions used their own protocols to collect whole blood in K2EDTA tubes. For TCRbeta analysis, collaborators shipped samples as frozen whole blood, isolated PBMCs, or DNA extracted from either of those sample types. Worth noting for this clone: Its specific antigen is unknown. The record has no base qualities; no much larger clone is one base away.

TCRbeta CDR3 regions were amplified from genomic DNA using the immunoSEQ Assay, a bias-controlled multiplex PCR. The paper's data handling went like this. The number of nucleated cells in each sample was estimated by amplification of reference gene primers within the assay. Sequence reads were collapsed and filtered to measure the absolute abundance of every unique TCRbeta CDR3 rearrangement. For each sample, productive Simpson clonality was calculated by taking the square root of Simpson's diversity index across productive rearrangements. TCRdb took over this immuneACCESS table, retaining in-frame rearrangements with V and J assigned. Such tables are incomplete; in checked studies, under half of the missing clones stem from an unresolved V gene, and the remainder is unexplained. That table supplies the V and J calls and clone size; D and trimming were determined from the DNA. The sample includes tens of thousands of clones, with roughly 84% observed a single time. The ten largest clones capture 9.5% to 13% of the sample.

The clonotype was recovered from a man aged 50-59 years with COVID-19, enrolled during active disease. Sequencing was carried out using peripheral blood.

The CDR3: CASSLDGSSSYEQYF. The sequenced DNA: TGTGCCAGCAGCTTGGATGGGAGTAGCTCCTACGAGCAGTACTTC. The chain uses TRBV5-5 and TRBJ2-7, and TRBD2 may be the D gene, going by 5 matching bases. The CDR3, cysteine through phenylalanine, is 15 amino acids long. Only the CDR3 region is kept as DNA, spanning 45 bases read in frame from base 1. V gives up 0 bases and J gives up 0 bases, and the segment between their germline ends measures 10 bases. The germline V gene (reference sequence) yields SGHKS for CDR1 and YYEKEE for CDR2.